The rows below give T cell receptor beta chains drawn from one sample of a study of early T cells in non-severe SARS-CoV-2 infection. MiXCR, applied by TCRdb to the 5' RACE reads, yields one record per CDR3 protein. The sample lists approximately 50,000 distinct CDR3 sequences, around 13% occurring once. The source material was whole blood. The receptors were gathered from an adult who was a healthcare worker with PCR-confirmed SARS-CoV-2 infection or an uninfected control (not recorded which). The CDR3 runs from the conserved cysteine through the conserved F or W. The D gene is left open where the match is weak.

j_call d_call v_call cdr3_aa
TRBJ2-3 TRBD1 TRBV11-2 CASSPTRGQGLDTQYF
TRBJ1-6 . TRBV12-3/TRBV12-4 CASSFGEKLSSPLHF
TRBJ2-7 . TRBV19 CASRATDLYEQYF
TRBJ2-1 . TRBV28 CASSFSQGWNEQFF
TRBJ1-5 . TRBV19 CASSIRNNQPQHF
TRBJ2-1 TRBD2 TRBV28 CASSLASGGPYNEQFF
TRBJ1-4 . TRBV7-2 CASSLDGIQLFF
TRBJ2-7 . TRBV29-1 CSVEDQGNEQYF
TRBJ1-6 TRBD1 TRBV27 CASSPHDRVYNSPLHF
TRBJ1-1 . TRBV12-3/TRBV12-4 CASSFRQNPSLNTEAFF
TRBJ1-1 TRBD1 TRBV29-1 CSVGGGTGLNTEAFF
TRBJ2-3 TRBD1 TRBV12-3/TRBV12-4 CASTPGQGTDTQYF
TRBJ2-3 . TRBV29-1 CSVEEGRRGDTQYF
TRBJ2-1 TRBD2 TRBV20-1 CSAGLSGGAGEQFF